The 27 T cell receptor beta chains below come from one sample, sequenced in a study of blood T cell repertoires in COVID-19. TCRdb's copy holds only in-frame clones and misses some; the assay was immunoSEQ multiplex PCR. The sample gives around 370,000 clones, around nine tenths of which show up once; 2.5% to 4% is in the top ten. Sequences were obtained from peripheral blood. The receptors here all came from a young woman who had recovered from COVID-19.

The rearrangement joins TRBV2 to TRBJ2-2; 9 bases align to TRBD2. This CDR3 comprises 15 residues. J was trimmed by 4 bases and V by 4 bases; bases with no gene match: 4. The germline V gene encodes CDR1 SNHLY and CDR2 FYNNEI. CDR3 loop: CASSGVLAGTGELFF. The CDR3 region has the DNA TGTGCCAGCAGTGGGGTACTAGCGGGCACCGGGGAGCTGTTTTTT.

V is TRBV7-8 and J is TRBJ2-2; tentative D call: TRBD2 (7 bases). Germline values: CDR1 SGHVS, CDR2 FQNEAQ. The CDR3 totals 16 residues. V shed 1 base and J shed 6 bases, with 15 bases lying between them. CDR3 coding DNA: TGTGCCAGCAGCTTAGTAGGGGGGAGGGCCGCCGGGGAGCTGTTTTTT. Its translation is CASSLVGGRAAGELFF.

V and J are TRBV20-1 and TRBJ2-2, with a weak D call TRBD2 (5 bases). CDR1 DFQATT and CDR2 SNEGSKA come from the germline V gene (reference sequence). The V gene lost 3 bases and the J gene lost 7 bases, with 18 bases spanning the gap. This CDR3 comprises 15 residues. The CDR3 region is CSASRGSIKSGELFF. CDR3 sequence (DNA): TGCAGTGCTAGTCGAGGGAGTATAAAGAGCGGGGAGCTGTTTTTT.

DNA for the CDR3: TGTGCCAGCAGCGGCCGGGAGGATAACTATGGCTACACCTTC. It specifies CASSGREDNYGYTF. The chain couples TRBV11-3 to TRBJ1-2; D uncertain. This CDR3 contains 14 residues. Trimming took 5 bases from V and 1 from J, leaving 11 bases between them. Germline loops: CDR1 SGHNT, CDR2 YENEEA.

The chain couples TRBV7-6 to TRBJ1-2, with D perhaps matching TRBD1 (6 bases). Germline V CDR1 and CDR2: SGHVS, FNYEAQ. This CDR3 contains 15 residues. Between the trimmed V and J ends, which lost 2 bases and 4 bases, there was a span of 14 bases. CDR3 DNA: TGTGCCAGCAGCTTAAGTAAAACAGGGCCCTATGGCTACACCTTC. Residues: CASSLSKTGPYGYTF.

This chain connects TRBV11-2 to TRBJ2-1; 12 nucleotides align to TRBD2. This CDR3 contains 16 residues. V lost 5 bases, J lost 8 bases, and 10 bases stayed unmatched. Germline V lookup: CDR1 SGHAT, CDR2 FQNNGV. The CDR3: CASSLRSTSGSHEQFF. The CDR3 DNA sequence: TGTGCCAGCAGCCTAAGATCGACTAGCGGGAGCCATGAGCAGTTCTTC.

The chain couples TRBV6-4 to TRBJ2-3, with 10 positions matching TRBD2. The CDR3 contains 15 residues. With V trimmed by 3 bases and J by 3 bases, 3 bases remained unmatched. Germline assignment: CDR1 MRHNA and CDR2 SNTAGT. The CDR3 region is CASSESSGSTDTQYF. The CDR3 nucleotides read TGTGCCAGCAGTGAGTCTAGCGGGAGTACAGATACGCAGTATTTT.

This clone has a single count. CDR3 loop: CASSRGTHSPLHF. CDR3 DNA: TGTGCCAGCAGCAGGGGCACCCATTCACCCCTCCACTTT. This sequence joins TRBV6-5 and TRBJ1-6, with a tentative D call TRBD1 (6 bases). Trimming removed 6 bases at V and 8 bases at J, with 11 bases between. This CDR3 spans 13 amino acids. Per germline, CDR1 MNHEY and CDR2 SVGAGI.

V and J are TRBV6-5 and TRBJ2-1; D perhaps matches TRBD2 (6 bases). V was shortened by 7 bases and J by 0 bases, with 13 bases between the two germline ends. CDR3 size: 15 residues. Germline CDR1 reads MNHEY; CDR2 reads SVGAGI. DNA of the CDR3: TGTGCCAGCAAGAACCTAGCGAACTCCTACAATGAGCAGTTCTTC. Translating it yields CASKNLANSYNEQFF.

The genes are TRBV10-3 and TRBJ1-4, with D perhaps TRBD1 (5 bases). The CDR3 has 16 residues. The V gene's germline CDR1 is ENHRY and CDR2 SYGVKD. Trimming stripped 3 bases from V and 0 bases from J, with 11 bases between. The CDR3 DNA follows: TGTGCCATCAGTGATGGCAGGGCAACAACTAATGAAAAACTGTTTTTT. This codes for CAISDGRATTNEKLFF.

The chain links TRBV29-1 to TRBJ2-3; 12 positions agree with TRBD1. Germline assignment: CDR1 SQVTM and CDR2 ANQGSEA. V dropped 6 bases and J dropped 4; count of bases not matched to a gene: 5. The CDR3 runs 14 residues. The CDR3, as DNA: TGCAGCGTGCGGGGACAGGGGGCGGCAGATACGCAGTATTTT. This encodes CSVRGQGAADTQYF.

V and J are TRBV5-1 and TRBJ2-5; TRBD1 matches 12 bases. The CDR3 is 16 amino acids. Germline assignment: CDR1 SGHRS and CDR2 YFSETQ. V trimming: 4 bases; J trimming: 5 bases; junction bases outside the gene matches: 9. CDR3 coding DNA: TGCGCCAGCAGCGTGGGACAGGGGGCGCGGGTCGAGACCCAGTACTTC. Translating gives CASSVGQGARVETQYF.

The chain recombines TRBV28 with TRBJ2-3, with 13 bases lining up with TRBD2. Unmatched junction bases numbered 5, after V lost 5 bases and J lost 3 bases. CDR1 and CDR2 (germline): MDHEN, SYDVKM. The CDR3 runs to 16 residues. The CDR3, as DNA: TGTGCCAGCAGTCCACTAGCGGGAGGGGAAACAGATACGCAGTATTTT. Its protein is CASSPLAGGETDTQYF.

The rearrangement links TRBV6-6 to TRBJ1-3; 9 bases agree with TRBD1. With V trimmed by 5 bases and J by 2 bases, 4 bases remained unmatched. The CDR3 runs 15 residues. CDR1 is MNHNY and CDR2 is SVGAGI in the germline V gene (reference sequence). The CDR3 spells CASSQGQGPGNTIYF. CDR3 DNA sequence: TGTGCCAGCAGTCAGGGACAGGGACCTGGAAACACCATATATTTT.

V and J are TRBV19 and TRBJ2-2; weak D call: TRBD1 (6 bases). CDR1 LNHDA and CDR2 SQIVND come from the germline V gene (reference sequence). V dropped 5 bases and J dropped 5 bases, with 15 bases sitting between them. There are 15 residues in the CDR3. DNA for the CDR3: TGTGCCAGTAGTCCAAGGACAGAATTTACCGGGGAGCTGTTTTTT. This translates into CASSPRTEFTGELFF.

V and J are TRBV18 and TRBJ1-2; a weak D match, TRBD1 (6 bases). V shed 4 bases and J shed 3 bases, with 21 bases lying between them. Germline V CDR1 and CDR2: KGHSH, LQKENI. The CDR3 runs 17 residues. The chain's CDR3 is CASSQNRVLVSDYGYTF. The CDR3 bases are TGTGCCAGCTCACAAAACAGGGTGCTAGTCAGTGACTATGGCTACACCTTC.

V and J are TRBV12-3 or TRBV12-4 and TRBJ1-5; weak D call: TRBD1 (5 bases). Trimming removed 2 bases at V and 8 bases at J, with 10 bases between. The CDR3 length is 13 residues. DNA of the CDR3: TGTGCCAGCAGTTTACAGGGTAGGAAGCCCCAGCATTTT. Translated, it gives CASSLQGRKPQHF.

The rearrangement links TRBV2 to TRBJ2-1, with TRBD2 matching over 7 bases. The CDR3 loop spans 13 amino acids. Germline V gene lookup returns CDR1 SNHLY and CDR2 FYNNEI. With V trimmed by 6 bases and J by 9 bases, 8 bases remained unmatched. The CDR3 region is CASRLLAAGEQFF. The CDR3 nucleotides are TGTGCCAGCAGACTCCTAGCGGCGGGTGAGCAGTTCTTC.

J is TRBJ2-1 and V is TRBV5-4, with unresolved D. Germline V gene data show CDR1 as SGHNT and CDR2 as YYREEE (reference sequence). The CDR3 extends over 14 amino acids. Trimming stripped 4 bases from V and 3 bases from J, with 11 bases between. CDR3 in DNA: TGTGCCAGCAGCGTTTCCGATAGCTACAATGAGCAGTTCTTC. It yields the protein CASSVSDSYNEQFF. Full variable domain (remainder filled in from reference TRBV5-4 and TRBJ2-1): ETGVTQSPTHLIKTRGQQVTLRCSSQSGHNTVSWYQQALGQGPQFIFQYYREEENGRGNFPPRFSGLQFPNYSSELNVNALELDDSALYLCASSVSDSYNEQFFGPGTRLTVL.

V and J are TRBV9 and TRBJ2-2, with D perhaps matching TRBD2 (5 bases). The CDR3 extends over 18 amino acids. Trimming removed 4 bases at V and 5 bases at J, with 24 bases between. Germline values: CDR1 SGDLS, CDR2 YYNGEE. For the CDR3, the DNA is TGTGCCAGCAGCCCTGAGGTACTAGGTGTCATGATTACCGGGGAGCTGTTTTTT. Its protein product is CASSPEVLGVMITGELFF.

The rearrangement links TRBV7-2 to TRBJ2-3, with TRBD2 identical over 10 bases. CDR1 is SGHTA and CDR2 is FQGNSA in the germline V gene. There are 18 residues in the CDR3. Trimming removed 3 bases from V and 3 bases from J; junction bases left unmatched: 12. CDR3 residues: CASSLGFGSGRPTDTQYF. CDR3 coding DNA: TGTGCCAGCAGCTTGGGCTTTGGTAGCGGGAGGCCGACAGATACGCAGTATTTT.

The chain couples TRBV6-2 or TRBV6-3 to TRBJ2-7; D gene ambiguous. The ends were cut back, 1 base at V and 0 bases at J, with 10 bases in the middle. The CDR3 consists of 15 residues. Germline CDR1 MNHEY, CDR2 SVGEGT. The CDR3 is CASSYCGRCSYEQYV. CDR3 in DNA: TGTGCCAGCAGTTACTGCGGTCGATGCTCCTACGAGCAGTACGTC.

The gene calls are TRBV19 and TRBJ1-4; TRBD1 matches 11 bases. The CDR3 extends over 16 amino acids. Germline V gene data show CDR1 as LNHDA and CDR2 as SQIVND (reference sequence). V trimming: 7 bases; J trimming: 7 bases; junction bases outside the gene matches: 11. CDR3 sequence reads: CASTMPRGTGGEKLFF. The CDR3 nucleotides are TGTGCCAGTACTATGCCGAGGGGGACAGGGGGTGAAAAACTGTTTTTT.

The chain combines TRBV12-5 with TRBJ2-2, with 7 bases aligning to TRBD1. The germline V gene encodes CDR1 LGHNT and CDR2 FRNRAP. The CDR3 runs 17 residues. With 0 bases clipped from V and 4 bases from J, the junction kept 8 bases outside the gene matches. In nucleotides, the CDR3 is TGTGCTAGTGGTTTGGTATGGGTAGGGGGCTCCACCGGGGAGCTGTTTTTT. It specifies CASGLVWVGGSTGELFF.

The CDR3 DNA reads TGTGCCAGCAGCTTCACAGGAATGGATGAGCAGTTCTTC. Amino acids: CASSFTGMDEQFF. V gene TRBV11-2 combines with J gene TRBJ2-1; possibly TRBD1 for D (5 bases). With 3 bases removed from V and 8 bases from J, the gap between germline ends came to 11 bases. Per germline, CDR1 SGHAT and CDR2 FQNNGV. CDR3 length: 13 amino acids.

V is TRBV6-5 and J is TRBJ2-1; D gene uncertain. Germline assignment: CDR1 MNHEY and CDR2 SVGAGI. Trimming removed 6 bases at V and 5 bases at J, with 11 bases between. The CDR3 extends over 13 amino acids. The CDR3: CASSLRVDNEQFF. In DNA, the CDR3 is TGTGCCAGCAGCCTTCGGGTAGACAATGAGCAGTTCTTC.

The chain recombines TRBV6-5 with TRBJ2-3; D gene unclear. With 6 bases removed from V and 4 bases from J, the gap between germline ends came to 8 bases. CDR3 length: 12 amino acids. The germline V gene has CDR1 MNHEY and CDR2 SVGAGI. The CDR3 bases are TGTGCCAGCAGGCGCCGGGCAGATACGCAGTATTTT. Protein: CASRRRADTQYF.